This TCR beta chain was obtained from a study of T-cell memory formation after mild COVID-19. General study results and limits: Contracting clones from day 15 to 85 had balanced CD4/CD8; later expanders favoured CD4+.

J lost 5 bases, V lost 5 bases, and 10 bases had no gene match. The CDR3 runs 15 residues. Germline lookup yields CDR1 SGHTA and CDR2 FQGNSA. TCRdb re-called the 5' RACE reads with MiXCR, one entry per CDR3 protein. The sample has more than 450,000 distinct CDR3 sequences, roughly 17% seen once. For this clonotype: Its antigen remains unidentified.

The J gene is TRBJ2-5, the V gene TRBV7-2; TRBD2 agrees at 8 bases. This clonotype was sampled from an adult woman who had mild COVID-19 (a few samples of this study predate the infection). Cell type and time point are not known. The sequencing sample was made of PBMCs or a T cell subset sorted from them (not recorded which). The CDR3 protein is CASSRTAGVRETQYF. In DNA, the CDR3 is TGTGCCAGCAGCCGAACAGCGGGAGTCCGCGAGACCCAGTACTTC.